The entry below describes one TCR beta chain. Its specificity is unknown. This entry is derived from a study of regulatory T cells in long-lasting Graves disease. Study overall: Disease was considered persistent Graves' disease after over 5 years of antithyroid drugs (with positive TSH receptor antibodies). General study points: It was in persistent disease that TRBV28, TRBJ1-2 and TRBJ2-5 were favored.

The CDR3 spans 15 residues. CDR1 is MDHEN, CDR2 SYDVKM, per germline. V was clipped by 2 bases and J by 5 bases; unmatched bases: 7. Building of the TCR beta libraries involved iRepertoire HTBI primers and Arm-PCR of CDR3 regions. Via MiXCR, TCRdb re-called the multiplex PCR reads, giving one row per CDR3 protein. Of roughly 500,000 distinct CDR3 sequences in the sample, less than 25% are singletons; the top ten hold under 9%. Time point noted: persistent/refractory GD, antithyroid drugs over 5 years with positive TRAb. RNA from PBMCs was the source of the TCR library. Patients came through an endocrinology department, and that department was in Xi'an, China. About 10 milliliters of peripheral blood were taken and placed in EDTA tubes.

The sequence came from a female donor with Graves disease. The chain links TRBV28 to TRBJ2-7; 9 bases match TRBD2. The input for sequencing was peripheral blood mononuclear cells (PBMCs), taken when the disease was refractory, from a patient treated with antithyroid drugs. In DNA form, the CDR3 reads TGTGCCAGCAGTTTAGTTAGCGGGAGTAGGAACGAGCAGTACTTC. As protein: CASSLVSGSRNEQYF.